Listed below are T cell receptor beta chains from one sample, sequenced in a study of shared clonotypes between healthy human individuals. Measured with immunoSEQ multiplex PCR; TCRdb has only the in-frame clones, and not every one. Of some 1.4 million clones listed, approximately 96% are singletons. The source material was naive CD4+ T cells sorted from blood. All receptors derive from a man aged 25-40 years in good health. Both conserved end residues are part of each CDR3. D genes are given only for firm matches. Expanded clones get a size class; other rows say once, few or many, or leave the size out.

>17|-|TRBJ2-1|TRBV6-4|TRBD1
TGTGCCAGCACCCCCAGAGCGACAGGGGTCTCCTACAATGAGCAGTTCTTC
CASTPRATGVSYNEQFF
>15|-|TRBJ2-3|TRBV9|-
TGTGCCAGCAGCGTAGGCGCAATCAACACAGATACGCAGTATTTT
CASSVGAINTDTQYF
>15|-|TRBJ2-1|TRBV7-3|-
TGTGCCAGCAGCTTAAATTTTGGTTTCTCCGATGAGCAGTTCTTC
CASSLNFGFSDEQFF
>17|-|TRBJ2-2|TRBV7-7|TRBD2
TGTGCCAGCAGCTTCCAACTAGCGGGGTTGAACACCGGGGAGCTGTTTTTT
CASSFQLAGLNTGELFF
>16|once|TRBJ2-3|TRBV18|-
TGTGCCAGCTCCGAGAGAGCGGGCCTTAGCACAGATACGCAGTATTTT
CASSERAGLSTDTQYF
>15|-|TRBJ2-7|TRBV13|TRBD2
TGTGCCAGCAGCTTTCTGAGGCGAGCGGGGGGAGAGCAGTACTTC
CASSFLRRAGGEQYF
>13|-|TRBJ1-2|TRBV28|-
TGTGCCAGCAGTTCGGGTACAAGGGATGGCTACACCTTC
CASSSGTRDGYTF
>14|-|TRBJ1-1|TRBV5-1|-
TGCGCCAGCAGCTTGACGGTTCAGAACACTGAAGCTTTCTTT
CASSLTVQNTEAFF
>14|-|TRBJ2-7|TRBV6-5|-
TGTGCCAGCAGTTATGGTGTGACTTCCTACGAGCAGTACTTC
CASSYGVTSYEQYF
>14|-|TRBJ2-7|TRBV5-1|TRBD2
TGCGCCAGCTCCTTAGCGGGAGGTGCCTACGAGCAGTACTTC
CASSLAGGAYEQYF
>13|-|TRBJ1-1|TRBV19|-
TGTGCCAGTACCCGGGACGGGGGGACTGAAGCTTTCTTT
CASTRDGGTEAFF
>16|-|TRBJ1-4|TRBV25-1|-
TGTGCCAGCAGTCGGGCAGGCTCTGCAACTAATGAAAAACTGTTTTTT
CASSRAGSATNEKLFF
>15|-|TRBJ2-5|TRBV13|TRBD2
TGTGCCAGCAGGCCACAACTAGCGGGATGGGAGACCCAGTACTTC
CASRPQLAGWETQYF
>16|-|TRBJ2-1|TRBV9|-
TGTGCCAGCAGCGTAGACTCTGGCGGCTCCTACAATGAGCAGTTCTTC
CASSVDSGGSYNEQFF
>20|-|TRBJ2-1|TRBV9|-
TGTGCCAGCAGCGTGCCAGATGGGGCAAAAACTAGGAGCTCCTACAATGAGCAGTTCTTC
CASSVPDGAKTRSSYNEQFF